This T cell receptor beta chain was profiled in a study of T cells in Graves' hyperthyroidism and ophthalmopathy. The sample holds many counts of this clonotype. The antigen is unknown. Roughly 10 ml of fresh peripheral blood supplied the PBMCs. Study results and caveats: Most thyroid clonotypes that were expanded above 0.001 also turned up in blood.

Regions amplified from RNA transcripts were the TCR beta CDR3 regions. A first-round RT-PCR of the TCR CDR3 used the HTBI primer set. TCRdb reanalysed the multiplex PCR reads using MiXCR and keeps one entry per CDR3 protein. The data show roughly 580,000 distinct CDR3 sequences, 11% to 15% seen once. Trimming removed 7 bases at V and 7 bases at J, with 11 bases between. CDR1 and CDR2 from the germline V gene are MDHEN and SYDVKM. CDR3 size: 11 residues. The chain links TRBV28 to TRBJ2-7; D might be TRBD1 or TRBD2, each matching 5 bases. Sequencing used blood. This receptor was taken from a woman under 40 with Graves' hyperthyroidism that later progressed to Graves' ophthalmopathy. CDR3 sequence (DNA): TGTGCCAGCACGGGGCAGAAGGAGCAGTACTTC. Its translation is CASTGQKEQYF.